This T cell receptor (beta chain) came from a study of blood T cell repertoires in COVID-19. The protocol was immunoSEQ multiplex PCR, while the TCRdb copy is restricted to in-frame clones and leaves out a portion. The sample lists about 160,000 clones; under 90% were seen once. V was trimmed by 2 bases and J by 6 bases, leaving 11 bases between them. This CDR3 spans 14 amino acids. The germline V gene has CDR1 MNHEY and CDR2 SVGAGI. The chain recombines TRBV6-5 with TRBJ2-1; tentatively, D is TRBD2 (7 bases). The sample was PBMCs or T cells enriched from blood (not recorded which). This TCR came from a woman aged 60-70 years who had recovered from COVID-19. The CDR3 nucleotides read TGTGCCAGCAGTTACGGGGGGGCGGGCAATGAGCAGTTCTTC. Translating gives CASSYGGAGNEQFF.